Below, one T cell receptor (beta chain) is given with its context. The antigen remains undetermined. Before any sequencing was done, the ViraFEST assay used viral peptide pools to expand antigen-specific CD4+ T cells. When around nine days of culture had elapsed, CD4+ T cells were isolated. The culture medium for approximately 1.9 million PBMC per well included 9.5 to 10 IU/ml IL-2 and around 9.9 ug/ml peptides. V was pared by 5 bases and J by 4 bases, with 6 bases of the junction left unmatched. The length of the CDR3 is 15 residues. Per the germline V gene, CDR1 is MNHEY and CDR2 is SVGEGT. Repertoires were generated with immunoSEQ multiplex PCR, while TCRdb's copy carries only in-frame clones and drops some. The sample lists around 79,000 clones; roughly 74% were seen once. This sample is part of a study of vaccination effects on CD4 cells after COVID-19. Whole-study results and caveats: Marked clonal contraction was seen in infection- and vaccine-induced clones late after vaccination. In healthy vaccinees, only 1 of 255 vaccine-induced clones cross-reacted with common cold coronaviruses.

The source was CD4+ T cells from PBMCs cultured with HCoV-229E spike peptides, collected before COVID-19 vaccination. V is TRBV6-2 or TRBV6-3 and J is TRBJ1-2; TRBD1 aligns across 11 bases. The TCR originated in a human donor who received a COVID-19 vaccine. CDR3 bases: TGTGCCAGCAGTGCACCCGGGACAGGGGGCTATGGCTACACCTTC. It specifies CASSAPGTGGYGYTF.